This T cell receptor beta chain was captured in a study of graft-versus-host responses after intestinal transplantation. A note on this clone: Its antigen is still unknown.

The repertoire was sequenced with immunoSEQ multiplex PCR; TCRdb's copy has only in-frame clones and lacks some. The table has fewer than 80,000 clones, 85% to 95% seen once; the top ten hold roughly 1.6%. Here the sequenced sample was unstimulated CD8+ T cells sorted from spleen or lymph node cells, taken before transplant. The source is a human donor who was the organ donor for an intestinal transplant.

CDR3 protein: CASSDFSPGAEQYF. CDR3 nucleotide sequence: TGTGCCAGCAGCGACTTTTCCCCAGGAGCGGAACAGTACTTC. The chain combines TRBV7-9 with TRBJ2-7, with D possibly matching TRBD2 (5 bases). This CDR3 has 14 amino acids. V gave up 5 bases and J gave up 10 bases, with 21 bases separating them. Germline lookup yields CDR1 SEHNR and CDR2 FQNEAQ (reference sequence).